This T cell receptor (beta chain) was sequenced during a study of T cells in Graves' hyperthyroidism and ophthalmopathy. This clonotype was counted many times. Amplification targeted TCR beta CDR3 regions from RNA transcripts. The HTBI primer set was used in a first-round RT-PCR of the TCR CDR3. From the multiplex PCR reads, TCRdb called clonotypes with MiXCR, one entry per CDR3 protein. Here the sample spans about 360,000 distinct CDR3 sequences, over 10% being singletons. The ends were cut back, 4 bases at V and 0 bases at J, with 12 bases in the middle. The CDR3 is 15 amino acids. Germline V gene lookup returns CDR1 LGHDT and CDR2 YNNKEL (reference sequence). An absence of ophthalmopathy progression within 18 months meant stable Graves' hyperthyroidism. These patients, aged 18 to 65, had recently diagnosed hyperthyroidism lasting under 2 months. Diagnoses were established using clinical symptoms, serum thyroxine and TRAb, thyroid ultrasound and orbital computed tomography.

This sequence was found in a woman under 30 with Graves' hyperthyroidism. Sequenced: blood. V gene TRBV3-1 combines with J gene TRBJ1-1; perhaps TRBD1 as D (5 bases). The chain's CDR3 is CASSPAGLMNTEAFF. CDR3 nucleotide sequence: TGTGCCAGCAGCCCGGCAGGGTTAATGAACACTGAAGCTTTCTTT.